The 11 T cell receptor beta chains listed next were all sequenced from one sample in a study of identical twins. TCRdb reanalysed the 5' RACE reads using MiXCR and keeps one entry per CDR3 protein. Of a few hundred thousand distinct CDR3 sequences detected, 9.6% appear once; the ten largest clones hold roughly 3%. Separately, the same data were catalogued under a study of yellow fever vaccine responses in identical twins.

Specimen: PBMCs. The origin of the receptors is a woman under 30 in good health.

This clonotype was seen more than once but under ten times. The chain links TRBV5-1 to TRBJ2-7; D tentatively fits TRBD1 or TRBD2 (5 bases each). The CDR3 spans 15 residues. V was pared by 3 bases and J by 5 bases, with 18 bases between. CDR1 is SGHRS, CDR2 YFSETQ, per germline. This chain's CDR3 is CASSWIGEGRDEQYF. The CDR3 DNA reads TGCGCCAGCAGCTGGATCGGAGAGGGGCGAGACGAGCAGTACTTC.

This clonotype was found a few times. J is TRBJ2-7 and V is TRBV20-1; a weak D match, TRBD1 (5 bases). The CDR3 runs to 15 residues. Trimming removed 3 bases at V and 5 bases at J, with 20 bases between. CDR1 and CDR2 (germline): DFQATT, SNEGSKA (reference sequence). This chain's CDR3 is CSASSPARVYDEQYF. CDR3 coding DNA: TGCAGTGCTAGCTCTCCAGCCAGGGTGTACGACGAGCAGTACTTC.

This clonotype was counted at least ten times. V and J are TRBV27 and TRBJ2-4; tentatively, D is TRBD1 (6 bases). The CDR3 has 14 amino acids. The germline V and J ends were trimmed by 6 bases and 6 bases, with 15 bases remaining between them. Germline CDR1 is MNHEY and CDR2 is SMNVEV (reference sequence). CDR3 nucleotides: TGTGCCAGCAGCAGGACAGCACGGGGAAACATTCAGTACTTC. The encoded protein is CASSRTARGNIQYF.

This clonotype has ten or more counts. The V call is TRBV28, the J call TRBJ1-6; D is ambiguous. This CDR3 region has 13 residues. Trimming removed 7 bases at V and 2 bases at J, with 6 bases between. Germline CDR1 and CDR2: MDHEN and SYDVKM. The CDR3 DNA reads TGTGCCAGCACCTTGCCCTATAATTCACCCCTCCACTTT. Its translation: CASTLPYNSPLHF.

The rearrangement links TRBV6-1 to TRBJ1-2; D is undetermined. The germline V gene has CDR1 MNHNS and CDR2 SASEGT. This CDR3 region has 13 residues. Trimming removed 3 bases from V and 2 bases from J, with 7 bases in between. The CDR3 reads CASSDGQNYGYTF. In nucleotides, the CDR3 is TGTGCCAGCAGTGACGGCCAGAACTATGGCTACACCTTC.

Ten or more counts support this clonotype. The gene calls are TRBV6-1 and TRBJ2-7, with D perhaps TRBD2 (6 bases). The V and J ends lost 5 bases and 2 bases respectively, with 22 bases between them. Germline CDR1 and CDR2: MNHNS and SASEGT. CDR3 length equals 17 residues. The CDR3 DNA follows: TGTGCCAGCAGTCTCCGTAGTAGCGGCCTCTCCCCCTACGAGCAGTACTTC. It yields the protein CASSLRSSGLSPYEQYF.

The V and J genes are TRBV29-1 and TRBJ2-7, with D possibly being TRBD2 (7 bases). There are 13 residues in the CDR3. The germline V gene has CDR1 SQVTM and CDR2 ANQGSEA. V gave up 7 bases and J gave up 0 bases, with 13 bases separating them. CDR3 nucleotide sequence: TGCAGCGGACGGGGGGCTAGCTCCTACGAGCAGTACTTC. Protein: CSGRGASSYEQYF.

This clonotype was counted many times. The chain uses TRBV20-1 and TRBJ1-4; D is possibly TRBD1 (5 bases). The CDR3 sequence is 16 residues long. V lost 5 bases and J 0 bases, leaving 16 bases between the germline ends. CDR1 DFQATT and CDR2 SNEGSKA come from the germline V gene (reference sequence). CDR3 region: CSAGTTSFATNEKLFF. Written as DNA, the CDR3 is TGCAGTGCTGGGACCACTTCTTTTGCAACTAATGAAAAACTGTTTTTT.

In this sample, this clonotype turned up many times. The J gene is TRBJ2-1, the V gene TRBV9, with D unclear. This CDR3 comprises 14 residues. The germline CDR1 and CDR2 sequences are SGDLS and YYNGEE. The V end was cut by 0 bases, the J end by 6 bases, with 10 bases between. The CDR3 sequence: CASSVATAANEQFF. Written as DNA, the CDR3 is TGTGCCAGCAGCGTAGCGACGGCAGCCAATGAGCAGTTCTTC.

CDR3 in DNA: TGTGCCAGCAGCTCAAGGGCGAGCCGGGGGCCGAGCACAGATACGCAGTATTTT. Translating it yields CASSSRASRGPSTDTQYF. V gene TRBV14 combines with J gene TRBJ2-3; either TRBD1 or TRBD2 may supply D (6 bases each). Trimming stripped 5 bases from V and 0 bases from J, with 21 bases between. CDR3 size: 18 residues. Germline V gene sequence: CDR1 SGHDN, CDR2 FVKESK.

This clonotype was counted many times. The chain joins TRBV29-1 to TRBJ2-5; D is unresolved. Trimming cost V 4 bases and J 4 bases, with 7 bases left between them. Germline V gives CDR1 SQVTM, CDR2 ANQGSEA. The CDR3 has 11 amino acids. The CDR3 spells CSVGEGETQYF. In DNA, the CDR3 is TGCAGCGTTGGGGAAGGAGAGACCCAGTACTTC.